This T cell receptor (beta chain) derives from a study of T-cell memory formation after mild COVID-19. Study-wide findings and caveats: Day 15 to 85 contracting clones showed balanced CD4/CD8; day 15 to 37 expanders favored CD4+. Pre-infection memory showed some responding clones, and this suggested that cross-reactive memory joined.

This clonotype showed up just a few times. Its target is unknown. TCRdb itself ran the 5' RACE reads through MiXCR, one entry per CDR3 protein. Here the sample spans fewer than 400,000 distinct CDR3 sequences, over 10% being singletons. This TCR was recovered from a young man who had mild COVID-19 (a few samples of this study predate the infection). Cell type and time point are not known. Sequenced material: PBMCs or a T cell subset sorted from them (not recorded which).

The DNA for the CDR3 is TGTGCCACCAGCGGGGGCTCTGGGGCCAACGTCCTGACTTTC. Its protein is CATSGGSGANVLTF. The rearrangement links TRBV15 to TRBJ2-6, with D perhaps given as TRBD1 or TRBD2 (5 bases each). The germline V and J ends were trimmed by 5 bases and 0 bases, with 5 bases remaining between them. The CDR3 runs 14 residues. Germline V CDR1 and CDR2: LNHNV, YYDKDF (reference sequence).